One and the same sample provided the 8 T cell receptor beta chains below, sequenced in a study of OX40 agonist ivuxolimab in advanced cancers. Measured with immunoSEQ multiplex PCR; TCRdb has only the in-frame clones, and not every one. The data contain 60,000 to 85,000 clones, about 80% of them singletons. The sequencing used CD4+ or CD8+ T cells sorted from blood, collected in a trial of the OX40 agonist ivuxolimab. Receptors were obtained from an adult with an advanced solid tumor such as melanoma, head and neck, liver or kidney cancer.

The V and J genes are TRBV7-2 and TRBJ1-1; no reliable D call. Trimming cost V 1 base and J 0 bases, with 6 bases left between them. Germline V CDR1 and CDR2: SGHTA, FQGNSA. This CDR3 spans 14 amino acids. CDR3 amino acids: CASSLGTVNTEAFF. The CDR3 DNA is TGTGCCAGCAGCTTAGGAACGGTGAACACTGAAGCTTTCTTT.

V usage is TRBV7-8 and J usage is TRBJ1-2; TRBD1 is a possible D gene (5 bases). Trimming shortened V by 5 bases and J by 3 bases, and 19 bases separated the two germline ends. Germline values: CDR1 SGHVS, CDR2 FQNEAQ. The CDR3 sequence is 16 residues long. This CDR3 reads CASSPQFGDGDYGYTF. The CDR3 coding sequence is TGTGCCAGCAGCCCCCAGTTTGGGGACGGTGACTATGGCTACACCTTC. Full variable domain (missing parts from reference TRBV7-8 and TRBJ1-2): GAGVSQSPRYKVAKRGQDVALRCDPISGHVSLFWYQQALGQGPEFLTYFQNEAQLDKSGLPSDRFFAERPEGSVSTLKIQRTQQEDSAVYLCASSPQFGDGDYGYTFGSGTRLTVV.

This chain uses TRBV19 with TRBJ1-1; the D is unclear. V was trimmed by 7 bases and J by 5 bases, leaving 14 bases between them. Germline assignment: CDR1 LNHDA and CDR2 SQIVND (reference sequence). The CDR3 is 13 residues long. The CDR3 reads CASTAPPQTEAFF. The CDR3 DNA is TGTGCCAGTACCGCCCCCCCCCAGACTGAAGCTTTCTTT.

The chain recombines TRBV12-5 with TRBJ2-6; 7 bases map to TRBD1. Germline CDR1 and CDR2: LGHNT and FRNRAP. This CDR3 comprises 16 residues. The J segment lost 4 bases and the V segment lost 4 bases, leaving 7 bases of the junction unmatched. The CDR3 nucleotides read TGTGCTAGTGGTTCACGCAGGGGGAGCGGGGCCAACGTCCTGACTTTC. Translated: CASGSRRGSGANVLTF. Full variable domain (remainder filled in from reference TRBV12-5 and TRBJ2-6): DARVTQTPRHKVTEMGQEVTMRCQPILGHNTVFWYRQTMMQGLELLAYFRNRAPLDDSGMPKDRFSAEMPDATLATLKIQPSEPRDSAVYFCASGSRRGSGANVLTFGAGSRLTVL.

The rearrangement links TRBV20-1 to TRBJ1-1; a possible D gene is TRBD1 (5 bases). Germline loops: CDR1 DFQATT, CDR2 SNEGSKA (reference sequence). V lost 4 bases, J lost 3 bases, and 6 bases lay in between. The CDR3 sequence is 11 residues long. The CDR3 loop is CSATGYTEAFF. The CDR3 region has the DNA TGCAGTGCTACAGGGTACACTGAAGCTTTCTTT.

The chain links TRBV15 to TRBJ2-1; 10 nucleotides agree with TRBD2. The V and J ends lost 0 bases and 7 bases, in that order; junction bases with no gene match: 3. Germline values: CDR1 LNHNV, CDR2 YYDKDF (reference sequence). CDR3 length: 15 amino acids. The CDR3 is CATSRDIAGGNEQFF. DNA of the CDR3: TGTGCCACCAGCAGAGATATAGCGGGAGGTAATGAGCAGTTCTTC.

For this clone: Given the absence of the conserved phenylalanine or tryptophan at the CDR3 end, a read error is likely. The chain joins TRBV11-3 to TRBJ1-2; D ambiguous. V was clipped by 5 bases and J by 2 bases, with 9 bases between them. Germline V gene lookup returns CDR1 SGHNT and CDR2 YENEEA. There are 13 residues in the CDR3. Here the CDR3 reads CASSPGRNYGYTS. The CDR3 nucleotides read TGTGCCAGCAGCCCAGGACGGAACTATGGCTACACCTCC.

The chain carries TRBV7-2 and TRBJ1-5; 7 bases align to TRBD1. CDR1 and CDR2 (germline): SGHTA, FQGNSA. V lost 3 bases to trimming and J lost 3 bases; unmatched junction nucleotides: 11. The CDR3 contains 17 residues. For the CDR3, the DNA is TGTGCCAGCAGCTTGCAAGGTGGCAGGGGGTACAATCAGCCCCAGCATTTT. Residues: CASSLQGGRGYNQPQHF.